This T cell receptor beta chain was sequenced during a study of PD-1 blockade in mismatch repair-deficient tumors. Study summary: Patients had around 11 mismatch repair-deficient cancer types, all previously treated and progressing.

The repertoire was sequenced with immunoSEQ multiplex PCR; TCRdb's copy has only in-frame clones and lacks some. The table lists about 84,000 clones, 81% of them singletons. The clonotype comes from an adult with mismatch repair-deficient cancer. Here the sequenced sample was peripheral blood, taken 12 weeks after starting pembrolizumab.

CDR3 in amino acids: CASSLANQPQHF. As DNA, the CDR3 is TGTGCCAGCAGCTTAGCCAATCAGCCCCAGCATTTT. The chain couples TRBV7-9 to TRBJ1-5; no definite D call. Germline V CDR1 and CDR2: SEHNR, FQNEAQ (reference sequence). The length of the CDR3 is 12 residues. The V end lost 0 bases, the J end lost 3 bases, and 0 bases lay between the germline ends.